This entry describes one T cell receptor beta chain. Seattle participants joined during active infection and were tracked over time. The data stem from a study of blood T cell repertoires in COVID-19. About the study: Samples came from the United States, Italy and Spain, spanning acute and convalescent COVID-19.

Per the study methods: Estimation of nucleated cell counts relied on the amplification of reference gene primers. Measured with immunoSEQ multiplex PCR; TCRdb has only the in-frame clones, and not every one. Clonal size and the V and J genes are those of that table, whereas D and trimming came from the DNA. The repertoire holds around 340,000 clones, with roughly nine tenths as singletons. The germline CDR1 and CDR2 sequences are SNHLY and FYNNEI. The V gene lost 7 bases and the J gene lost 4 bases, with 14 bases spanning the gap. The CDR3 has 14 amino acids. This clonotype was obtained from a woman in her sixties or seventies with COVID-19, enrolled during active disease. The chain employs TRBV2 and TRBJ1-5; D may be TRBD1 (5 bases). The specimen sequenced was peripheral blood. The CDR3 protein is CASNQGARNQPQHF. CDR3 bases: TGTGCCAGCAATCAAGGGGCGAGGAATCAGCCCCAGCATTTT.